This is a list of T cell receptor beta chains from one sample in a study of blood T cell repertoires in COVID-19. Here immunoSEQ multiplex PCR was the method, and the copy in TCRdb shows in-frame clones only, minus some. This sample has about 45,000 clones; over 80% occur once, and the top ten carry approximately 4.7%. The sequencing input was peripheral blood. These receptors all come from a human donor in a cohort sampled during active COVID-19. Each CDR3 is given with its conserved first and last residue. D genes are given only for firm matches. The size of a clone is reported for some rows only, either as once, few or many, or as a class for expanded clones.

V: TRBV19; D: NA; J: TRBJ2-1; size: once; DNA: TGTGCCAGTAGTATCCGGAGGATCTCAGACAATGAGCAGTTCTTC; CDR3: CASSIRRISDNEQFF
V: TRBV19; D: NA; J: TRBJ2-2; size: NA; DNA: TGTGCCAGTACCCCACTCCAGGGAAACACCGGGGAGCTGTTTTTT; CDR3: CASTPLQGNTGELFF
V: TRBV11-2; D: NA; J: TRBJ1-1; size: NA; DNA: TGTGCCAGCAGCTCCTTACATAAGGCGGATGCTTTCTTT; CDR3: CASSSLHKADAFF
V: TRBV6-2/TRBV6-3; D: NA; J: TRBJ2-3; size: NA; DNA: TGTGCCAGCAGCCAGACAGCCCCCGGTACGCAGTATTTT; CDR3: CASSQTAPGTQYF
V: TRBV7-9; D: TRBD2; J: TRBJ2-7; size: NA; DNA: TGTGCCAGCAGCCCAAGGACTAGCGGCAGTTGGAGGGTCTACGAGCAGTACTTC; CDR3: CASSPRTSGSWRVYEQYF
V: TRBV3-1/TRBV3-2; D: TRBD2; J: TRBJ2-7; size: NA; DNA: TGTGCCAGCAGCCAAGCGGCCAGCGGGAGGTACGAGCAGTACTTC; CDR3: CASSQAASGRYEQYF
V: TRBV28; D: TRBD1; J: TRBJ1-4; size: NA; DNA: TGTGCCAGCAGTTTAGTTACAGGGGTTACGGCTAATGAAAAACTGTTTTTT; CDR3: CASSLVTGVTANEKLFF
V: TRBV5-4; D: NA; J: TRBJ2-6; size: NA; DNA: TGTGCCAGCAGCTCAGGACGGGAGTTGGGGGCCAACGTCCTGACTTTC; CDR3: CASSSGRELGANVLTF
V: TRBV18; D: NA; J: TRBJ2-7; size: NA; DNA: TGTGCCAGCTCACCGCCAGGACGGACGGTTGGGGCGAGGGAGCAGTACTTC; CDR3: CASSPPGRTVGAREQYF
V: TRBV10-1; D: NA; J: TRBJ2-7; size: NA; DNA: TGCGCCAGCAGTGAGTCTTTCCCAACCTACGAGCAGTACTTC; CDR3: CASSESFPTYEQYF
V: TRBV7-9; D: TRBD1; J: TRBJ2-5; size: NA; DNA: TGTGCCAGCAGCCCAAGGGAGACAGGGAGTAGCCAGTACTTC; CDR3: CASSPRETGSSQYF
V: TRBV24-1; D: TRBD2; J: TRBJ2-1; size: NA; DNA: TGTGCCACCAGTGATTTGCCTAGCGGGAGATGGGGACCAAATGAGCAGTTCTTC; CDR3: CATSDLPSGRWGPNEQFF
V: TRBV9; D: TRBD1; J: TRBJ2-1; size: NA; DNA: TGTGCCAGCAGCGGACGACAGGGCCTCTCCTACAATGAGCAGTTCTTC; CDR3: CASSGRQGLSYNEQFF
V: TRBV2; D: TRBD2; J: TRBJ2-2; size: NA; DNA: TGTGCCACCTCGGGACTAGCTGCCACCGGGGAGCTGTTTTTT; CDR3: CATSGLAATGELFF
V: TRBV5-4; D: TRBD1; J: TRBJ1-6; size: once; DNA: TGTGCCAGCAGCTTTACTTTGGACAGGGTCAATAATTCACCCCTCCACTTT; CDR3: CASSFTLDRVNNSPLHF
V: TRBV3-1/TRBV3-2; D: NA; J: TRBJ1-3; size: NA; DNA: TGTGCCAGCAGCCAAGTGTTCGGGGGCTCTGGAAACACCATATATTTT; CDR3: CASSQVFGGSGNTIYF